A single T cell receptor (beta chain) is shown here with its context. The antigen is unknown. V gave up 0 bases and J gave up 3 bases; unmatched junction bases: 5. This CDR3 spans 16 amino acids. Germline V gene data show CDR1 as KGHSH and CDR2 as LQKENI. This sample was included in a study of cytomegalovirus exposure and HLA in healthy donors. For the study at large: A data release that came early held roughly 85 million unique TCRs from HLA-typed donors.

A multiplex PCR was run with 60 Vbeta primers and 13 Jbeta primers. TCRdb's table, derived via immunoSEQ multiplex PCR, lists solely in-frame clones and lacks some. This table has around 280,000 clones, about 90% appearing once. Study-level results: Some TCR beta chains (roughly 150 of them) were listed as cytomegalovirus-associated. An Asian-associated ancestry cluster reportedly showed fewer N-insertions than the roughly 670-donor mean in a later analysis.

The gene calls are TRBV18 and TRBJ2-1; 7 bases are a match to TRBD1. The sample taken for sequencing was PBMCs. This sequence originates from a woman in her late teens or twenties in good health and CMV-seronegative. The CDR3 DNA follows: TGTGCCAGCTCACCACCGGTGACAGGGCGCTACAATGAGCAGTTCTTC. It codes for CASSPPVTGRYNEQFF.